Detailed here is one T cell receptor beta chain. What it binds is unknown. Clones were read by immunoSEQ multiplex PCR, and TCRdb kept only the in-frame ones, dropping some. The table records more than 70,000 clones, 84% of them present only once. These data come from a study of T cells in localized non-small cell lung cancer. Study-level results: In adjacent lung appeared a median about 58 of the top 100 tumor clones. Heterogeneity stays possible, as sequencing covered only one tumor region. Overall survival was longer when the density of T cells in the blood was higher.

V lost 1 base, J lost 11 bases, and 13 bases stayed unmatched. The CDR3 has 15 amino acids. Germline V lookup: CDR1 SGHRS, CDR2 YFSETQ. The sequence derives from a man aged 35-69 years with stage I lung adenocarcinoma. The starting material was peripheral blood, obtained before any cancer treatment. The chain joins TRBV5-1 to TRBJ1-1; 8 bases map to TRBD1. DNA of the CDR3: TGCGCCAGCAGCTTGAAGGGAGATCGACAGGGGTTGGCTTTCTTT. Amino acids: CASSLKGDRQGLAFF.